This T cell receptor beta chain was observed in a study of somatic mutations in cytotoxic T cells in rheumatoid arthritis. Profiled with immunoSEQ multiplex PCR; TCRdb holds only in-frame clones, not every one. The sample contains some 7,400 clones, around 87% of which appear only once. This CDR3 contains 14 residues. V lost 0 bases to trimming and J lost 6 bases, with 12 bases between them. Looked up from germline, CDR1 is SGDLS and CDR2 is YYNGEE. As to this clone: Antigen: not known.

Overall study findings and caveats: A largest CD8+ clone above 20% of CD8+ cells occurred in about an eighth of the roughly 60 patients.

The receptor was derived from a woman in her sixties or seventies with rheumatoid arthritis. Material for sequencing was CD8+ T cells sorted from blood. The gene calls are TRBV9 and TRBJ1-2; D uncertain. The CDR3 DNA reads as TGTGCCAGCAGCGTAGACCATCTGAGAAATGGCTACACCTTC. It specifies CASSVDHLRNGYTF. Full variable domain (remainder filled in from reference TRBV9 and TRBJ1-2): DSGVTQTPKHLITATGQRVTLRCSPRSGDLSVYWYQQSLDQGLQFLIQYYNGEERAKGNILERFSAQQFPDLHSELNLSSLELGDSALYFCASSVDHLRNGYTFGSGTRLTVV.